Sequencing of this T cell receptor (beta chain) was carried out in a study of shared clonotypes between healthy human individuals. General observations from the study: Rarefaction exposed incomplete sorted-subset sequencing despite large depth.

Roughly 33,000 T cell genomes, or around 200 ng DNA, went into the sorted-subset replicate PCRs. The repertoire was sequenced with immunoSEQ multiplex PCR; TCRdb's copy has only in-frame clones and lacks some. Of 1.6 million or so clones listed, 98% are singletons. A remark on this clone: Its antigen is currently unknown.

CDR3 length: 14 residues. The V end lost 4 bases, the J end lost 6 bases, and 12 bases lay between the germline ends. The germline CDR1 and CDR2 sequences are SEHNR and FQNEAQ (reference sequence). This clonotype was sampled from a man aged 25 to 40 in good health. What was sequenced was naive CD4+ T cells sorted from blood. As for subset: CD45RA+ positively selected. The chain is built from TRBV7-9 and TRBJ2-2; D is uncertain. CDR3: CASSSTKSPGELFF. The CDR3 DNA sequence: TGTGCCAGCAGCTCAACAAAGTCCCCCGGGGAGCTGTTTTTT.